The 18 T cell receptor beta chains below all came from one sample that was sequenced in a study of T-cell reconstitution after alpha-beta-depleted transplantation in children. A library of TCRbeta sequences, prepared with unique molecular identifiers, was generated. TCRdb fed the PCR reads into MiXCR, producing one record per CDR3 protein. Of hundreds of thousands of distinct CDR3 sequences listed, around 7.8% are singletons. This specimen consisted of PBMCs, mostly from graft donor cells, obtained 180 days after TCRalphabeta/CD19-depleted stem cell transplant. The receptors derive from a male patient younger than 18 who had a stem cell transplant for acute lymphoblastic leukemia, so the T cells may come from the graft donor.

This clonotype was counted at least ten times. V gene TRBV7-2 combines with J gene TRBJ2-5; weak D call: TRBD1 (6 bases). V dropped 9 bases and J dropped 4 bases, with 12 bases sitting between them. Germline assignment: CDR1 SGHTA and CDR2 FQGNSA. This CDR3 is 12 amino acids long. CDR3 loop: CARTGILETQYF. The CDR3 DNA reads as TGTGCCAGAACAGGGATTTTAGAGACCCAGTACTTC.

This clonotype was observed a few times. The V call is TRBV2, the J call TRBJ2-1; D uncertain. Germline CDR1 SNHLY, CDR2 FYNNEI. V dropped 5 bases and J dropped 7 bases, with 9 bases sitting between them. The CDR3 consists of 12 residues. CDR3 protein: CASSSQGNEQFF. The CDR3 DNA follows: TGTGCCAGCAGTTCCCAAGGGAATGAGCAGTTCTTC.

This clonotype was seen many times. CDR3 sequence: CASSLDPGGGTEAFF. In DNA form, the CDR3 reads TGTGCCAGCAGCTTAGATCCAGGGGGCGGCACTGAAGCTTTCTTT. The chain couples TRBV11-2 to TRBJ1-1, with 8 bases identical to TRBD1. Germline CDR1 is SGHAT and CDR2 is FQNNGV. This CDR3 has 15 residues. Losses at the gene ends were 0 bases for V and 4 bases for J; bases not matched to a gene: 4. The whole variable domain, filled in from reference TRBV11-2 and TRBJ1-1, reads EAGVAQSPRYKIIEKRQSVAFWCNPISGHATLYWYQQILGQGPKLLIQFQNNGVVDDSQLPKDRFSAERLKGVDSTLKIQPAKLEDSAVYLCASSLDPGGGTEAFFGQGTRLTVV.

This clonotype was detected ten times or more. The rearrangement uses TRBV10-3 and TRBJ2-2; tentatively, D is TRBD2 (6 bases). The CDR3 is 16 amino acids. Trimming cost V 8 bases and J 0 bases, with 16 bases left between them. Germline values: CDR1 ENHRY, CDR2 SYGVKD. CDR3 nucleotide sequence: TGTGCCATCCATTATAGCGGAAACGCGAACACCGGGGAGCTGTTTTTT. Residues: CAIHYSGNANTGELFF.

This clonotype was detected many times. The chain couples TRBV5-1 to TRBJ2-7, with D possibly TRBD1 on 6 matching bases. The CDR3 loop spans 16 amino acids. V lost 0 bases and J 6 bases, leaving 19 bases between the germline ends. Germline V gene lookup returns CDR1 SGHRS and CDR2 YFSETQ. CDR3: CASSLVELTGNGEQYF. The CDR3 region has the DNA TGCGCCAGCAGCTTGGTGGAGCTTACAGGGAACGGCGAGCAGTACTTC. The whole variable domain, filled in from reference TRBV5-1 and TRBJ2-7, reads KAGVTQTPRYLIKTRGQQVTLSCSPISGHRSVSWYQQTPGQGLQFLFEYFSETQRNKGNFPGRFSGRQFSNSRSEMNVSTLELGDSALYLCASSLVELTGNGEQYFGPGTRLTVT.

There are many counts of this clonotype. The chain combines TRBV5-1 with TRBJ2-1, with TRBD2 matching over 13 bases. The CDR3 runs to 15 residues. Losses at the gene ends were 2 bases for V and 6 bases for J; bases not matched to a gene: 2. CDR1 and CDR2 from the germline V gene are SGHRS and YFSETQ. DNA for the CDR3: TGCGCCAGCAGCTTCGGACTAGCGGGAGTCAATGAGCAGTTCTTC. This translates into CASSFGLAGVNEQFF.

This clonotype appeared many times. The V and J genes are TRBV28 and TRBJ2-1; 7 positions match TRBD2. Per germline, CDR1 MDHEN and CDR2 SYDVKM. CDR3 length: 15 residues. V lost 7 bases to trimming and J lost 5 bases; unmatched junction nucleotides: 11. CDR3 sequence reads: CASNKSGTGNNEQFF. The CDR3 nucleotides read TGTGCCAGCAATAAAAGCGGGACGGGTAACAATGAGCAGTTCTTC. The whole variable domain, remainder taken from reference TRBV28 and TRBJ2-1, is DVKVTQSSRYLVKRTGEKVFLECVQDMDHENMFWYRQDPGLGLRLIYFSYDVKMKEKGDIPEGYSVSREKKERFSLILESASTNQTSMYLCASNKSGTGNNEQFFGPGTRLTVL.

CDR3 residues: CCFWGGASGDTQYF. DNA of the CDR3: TGCTGCTTCTGGGGGGGGGCGTCCGGCGATACGCAGTATTTT. J is TRBJ2-3 and V is TRBV20-1, with a tentative D call TRBD2 (7 bases). The V gene's germline CDR1 is DFQATT and CDR2 SNEGSKA (reference sequence). The CDR3 is made up of 14 amino acids.

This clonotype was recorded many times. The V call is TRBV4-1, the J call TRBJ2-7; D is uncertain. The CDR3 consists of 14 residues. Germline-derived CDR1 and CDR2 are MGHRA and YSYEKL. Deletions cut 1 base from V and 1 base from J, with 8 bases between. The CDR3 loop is CASSQVWVSYEQYF. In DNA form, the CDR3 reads TGCGCCAGCAGCCAAGTTTGGGTTTCCTACGAGCAGTACTTC.

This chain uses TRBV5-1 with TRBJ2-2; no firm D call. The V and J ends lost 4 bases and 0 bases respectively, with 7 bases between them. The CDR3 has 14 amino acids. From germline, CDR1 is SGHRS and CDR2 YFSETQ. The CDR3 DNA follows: TGCGCCAGCAGCCTGTTCGCGAACACCGGGGAGCTGTTTTTT. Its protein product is CASSLFANTGELFF.

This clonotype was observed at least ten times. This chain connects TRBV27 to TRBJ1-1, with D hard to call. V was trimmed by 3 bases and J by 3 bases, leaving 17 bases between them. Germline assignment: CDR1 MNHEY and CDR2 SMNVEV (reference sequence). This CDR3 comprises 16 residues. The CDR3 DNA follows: TGTGCCAGCAGTTTTCTCTCATCCGGAGGCGACACTGAAGCTTTCTTT. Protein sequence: CASSFLSSGGDTEAFF.

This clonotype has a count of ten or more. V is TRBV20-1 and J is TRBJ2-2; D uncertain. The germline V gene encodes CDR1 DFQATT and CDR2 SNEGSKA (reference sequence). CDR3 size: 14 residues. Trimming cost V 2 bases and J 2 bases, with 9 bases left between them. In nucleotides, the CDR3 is TGCAGTGCTAGACGGACCACTAACACCGGGGAGCTGTTTTTT. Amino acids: CSARRTTNTGELFF.

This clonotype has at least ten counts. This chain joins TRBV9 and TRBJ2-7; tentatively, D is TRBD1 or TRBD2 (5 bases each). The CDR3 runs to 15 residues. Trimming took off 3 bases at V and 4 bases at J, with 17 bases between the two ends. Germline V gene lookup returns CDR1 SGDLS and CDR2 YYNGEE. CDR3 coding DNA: TGTGCCAGCAGCGCCGGAACGGGACGGACTTACGAGCAGTACTTC. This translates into CASSAGTGRTYEQYF.

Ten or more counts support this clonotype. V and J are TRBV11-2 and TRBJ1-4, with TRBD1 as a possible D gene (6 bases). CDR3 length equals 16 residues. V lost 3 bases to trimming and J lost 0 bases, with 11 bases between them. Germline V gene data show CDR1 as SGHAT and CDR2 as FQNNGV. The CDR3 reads CASSFIGGATNEKLFF. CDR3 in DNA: TGTGCCAGCAGCTTTATCGGGGGCGCAACTAATGAAAAACTGTTTTTT.

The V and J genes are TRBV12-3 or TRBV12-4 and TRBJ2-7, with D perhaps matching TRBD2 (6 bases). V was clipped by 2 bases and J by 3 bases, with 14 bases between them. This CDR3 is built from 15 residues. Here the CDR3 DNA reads TGTGCCAGCAGTTTATGGGGGGAAACAGACTACGAGCAGTACTTC. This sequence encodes CASSLWGETDYEQYF.

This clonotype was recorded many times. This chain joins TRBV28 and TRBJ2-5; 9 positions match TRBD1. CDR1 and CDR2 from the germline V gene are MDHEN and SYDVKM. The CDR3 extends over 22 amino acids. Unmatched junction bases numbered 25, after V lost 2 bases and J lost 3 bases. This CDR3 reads CASSLGVWDREDYTRKKETQYF. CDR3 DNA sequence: TGTGCCAGCAGTTTAGGGGTCTGGGACAGGGAGGATTATACGAGAAAAAAAGAGACCCAGTACTTC.

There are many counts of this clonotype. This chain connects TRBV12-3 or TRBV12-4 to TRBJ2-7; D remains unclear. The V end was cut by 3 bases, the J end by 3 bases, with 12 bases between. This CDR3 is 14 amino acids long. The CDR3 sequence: CASSFSQGDYEQYF. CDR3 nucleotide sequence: TGTGCCAGCAGTTTTTCCCAAGGAGACTACGAGCAGTACTTC.

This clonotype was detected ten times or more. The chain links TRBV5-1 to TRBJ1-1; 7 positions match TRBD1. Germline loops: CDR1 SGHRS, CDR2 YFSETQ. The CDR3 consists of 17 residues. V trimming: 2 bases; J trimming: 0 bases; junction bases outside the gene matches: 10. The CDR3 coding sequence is TGCGCCAGCAGCTTATATTTAAGGGGGCACATGAACACTGAAGCTTTCTTT. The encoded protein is CASSLYLRGHMNTEAFF. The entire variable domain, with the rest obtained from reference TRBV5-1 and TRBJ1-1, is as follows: KAGVTQTPRYLIKTRGQQVTLSCSPISGHRSVSWYQQTPGQGLQFLFEYFSETQRNKGNFPGRFSGRQFSNSRSEMNVSTLELGDSALYLCASSLYLRGHMNTEAFFGQGTRLTVV.